Below are 18 T cell receptor beta chains sequenced from a single sample in a study of blood T cell repertoires in COVID-19. TCRdb's copy holds only in-frame clones and misses some; the assay was immunoSEQ multiplex PCR. Among under 250,000 clones listed, 70% to 80% were seen once. Source material: peripheral blood. Every receptor here comes from a woman aged 40-49 years with COVID-19, enrolled during active disease.

V is TRBV29-1 and J is TRBJ1-2, with D unresolved. This CDR3 spans 10 amino acids. CDR1 and CDR2 from the germline V gene are SQVTM and ANQGSEA. V lost 3 bases to trimming and J lost 13 bases, with 12 bases between them. This CDR3 is CSVDGTDPTF. The CDR3 nucleotides read TGCAGCGTTGATGGCACAGACCCCACCTTC.

The chain recombines TRBV5-8 with TRBJ1-4; 10 bases map to TRBD1. This CDR3 comprises 15 residues. The junction had 3 bases not matched to a gene; V was cut back by 1 base and J by 6 bases. Germline CDR1 SGHTS, CDR2 YDEGEE. This chain's CDR3 is CASSLPGTGDEKLFF. In DNA, the CDR3 is TGTGCCAGCAGCTTGCCCGGGACAGGGGATGAAAAACTGTTTTTT.

The V and J genes are TRBV29-1 and TRBJ2-2, with a tentative D call TRBD2 (6 bases). The CDR3 extends over 14 amino acids. Deletions cut 6 bases from V and 3 bases from J, with 14 bases between. Germline V lookup: CDR1 SQVTM, CDR2 ANQGSEA. The CDR3 loop is CSVDHGTHTGELFF. Written as DNA, the CDR3 is TGCAGCGTGGATCACGGGACTCACACCGGGGAGCTGTTTTTT.

A word on this clone: Other DNA sequences from this sample encode an identical CDR3 as well. The chain combines TRBV7-2 with TRBJ2-7; 9 bases map to TRBD2. This CDR3 comprises 16 residues. The ends lost 5 bases at V and 1 base at J; junction bases unmatched: 9. Germline loops: CDR1 SGHTA, CDR2 FQGNSA. This CDR3 reads CASSLGLAGSSYEQYF. The DNA of the CDR3 is TGTGCCAGCAGCCTAGGCCTAGCGGGGTCTTCCTACGAGCAGTACTTC.

V usage is TRBV20-1 and J usage is TRBJ2-2, with 14 bases fitting TRBD2. J was trimmed by 4 bases and V by 3 bases; bases with no gene match: 10. This CDR3 region has 18 residues. Per germline, CDR1 DFQATT and CDR2 SNEGSKA (reference sequence). The CDR3 protein is CSASKGLAGVGGTGELFF. CDR3 DNA: TGCAGTGCTAGTAAGGGACTAGCGGGAGTAGGAGGCACCGGGGAGCTGTTTTTT.

V and J are TRBV6-5 and TRBJ2-7, with D possibly matching TRBD1 (5 bases). Trimming took off 4 bases at V and 4 bases at J, with 20 bases between the two ends. Germline V gene data show CDR1 as MNHEY and CDR2 as SVGAGI. The CDR3 totals 16 residues. The CDR3 protein is CASSSTDSLRVYEQYF. In DNA, the CDR3 is TGTGCCAGCAGTTCTACTGACAGCCTAAGGGTGTACGAGCAGTACTTC.

This sequence joins TRBV3-1 (or the pseudogene TRBV3-2) and TRBJ1-1, with TRBD1 as a possible D gene (5 bases). There are 14 residues in the CDR3. Germline CDR1 reads LGHDT; CDR2 reads YNNKEL (reference sequence). V was shortened by 4 bases and J by 1 base, with 10 bases between the two germline ends. CDR3 in amino acids: CASSPTDRNTEAFF. The DNA for the CDR3 is TGTGCCAGCAGCCCCACCGACAGGAACACTGAAGCTTTCTTT.

In its sample, this clone was seen once. This chain uses TRBV6-5 with TRBJ2-7; the match to TRBD2 covers 14 bases. CDR3 length equals 15 residues. Looked up from germline, CDR1 is MNHEY and CDR2 is SVGAGI. With V trimmed by 10 bases and J by 3 bases, 8 bases remained unmatched. The DNA of the CDR3 is TGTGCCACCGTGGGGACTAGCGGGAGAGGCTACGAGCAGTACTTC. Protein: CATVGTSGRGYEQYF.

V usage is TRBV11-2 and J usage is TRBJ2-7; 9 nucleotides align to TRBD2. V gave up 3 bases and J gave up 12 bases; unmatched junction bases: 15. In germline, CDR1 is SGHAT, CDR2 FQNNGV. The CDR3 has 15 amino acids. The CDR3 protein is CASSFSLAGENTLYF. The CDR3 DNA is TGTGCCAGCAGCTTCTCATTAGCGGGAGAGAATACCTTGTACTTC.

The V and J genes are TRBV3-1 (or the pseudogene TRBV3-2) and TRBJ2-2, with 8 bases fitting TRBD1. The ends lost 2 bases at V and 7 bases at J; junction bases unmatched: 12. Germline CDR1 and CDR2: LGHDT and YNNKEL (reference sequence). CDR3 length: 17 amino acids. The CDR3 loop is CASSQPFLTGADGELFF. In nucleotides, the CDR3 is TGTGCCAGCAGCCAACCCTTCTTGACAGGGGCGGACGGGGAGCTGTTTTTT.

The chain carries TRBV30 and TRBJ2-1; D is unclear. The germline V gene encodes CDR1 GTSNPN and CDR2 SVGIG (reference sequence). This CDR3 region has 14 residues. V was cut by 3 bases and J by 3 bases, with 12 bases left in between. This CDR3 reads CAWRGAASYNEQFF. The DNA of the CDR3 is TGTGCCTGGAGGGGTGCGGCAAGCTACAATGAGCAGTTCTTC.

In DNA form, the CDR3 reads TGTGCCAGCAGCTTGGCGTCGCAGGGGGAAAAACTGTTTTTT. Its protein is CASSLASQGEKLFF. The chain employs TRBV5-4 and TRBJ1-4, with D possibly matching TRBD1 (6 bases). Germline CDR1 SGHNT, CDR2 YYREEE (reference sequence). Trimming stripped 0 bases from V and 8 bases from J, with 11 bases between. The CDR3 sequence is 14 residues long.

This clone was recorded a few times. The J gene is TRBJ1-2, the V gene TRBV9; the D gene is possibly TRBD1 (5 bases). The V and J ends lost 0 bases and 4 bases respectively, with 10 bases between them. This CDR3 is 14 amino acids long. Germline V gene lookup returns CDR1 SGDLS and CDR2 YYNGEE. The CDR3 region has the DNA TGTGCCAGCAGCGTAGCTCGGGGGACCTATGGCTACACCTTC. Amino acids: CASSVARGTYGYTF.

The rearrangement uses TRBV11-1 and TRBJ2-5; the D gene is possibly TRBD2 (6 bases). CDR3 length equals 16 residues. In germline, CDR1 is SGHAT, CDR2 FQDESV (reference sequence). Trimming pared 5 bases from V and 10 bases from J, leaving 26 bases between. CDR3 nucleotides: TGTGCCAGCAGCCCTATGAGGTCTTTCCCCGGGAGTGTCCAGTACTTC. Protein product: CASSPMRSFPGSVQYF. The full variable domain, with the rest looked up from reference TRBV11-1 and TRBJ2-5, is EAEVAQSPRYKITEKSQAVAFWCDPISGHATLYWYRQILGQGPELLVQFQDESVVDDSQLPKDRFSAERLKGVDSTLKIQPAELGDSAMYLCASSPMRSFPGSVQYFGPGTRLLVL.

The DNA of the CDR3 is TGTGCCAGCAGCTTGGGGGCAGGGAAAAACACTGAAGCTTTCTTT. It codes for CASSLGAGKNTEAFF. V and J are TRBV5-4 and TRBJ1-1; TRBD1 might be the D (5 bases). With 0 bases removed from V and 2 bases from J, the gap between germline ends came to 11 bases. Germline V gene data show CDR1 as SGHNT and CDR2 as YYREEE (reference sequence). The CDR3 has 15 residues.

This clone was observed once. The chain has TRBV4-2 and TRBJ2-3, with 7 nucleotides matching TRBD2. The germline V gene encodes CDR1 LGHNA and CDR2 YNFKEQ. The CDR3 has 17 residues. V dropped 1 base and J dropped 5; count of bases not matched to a gene: 12. The CDR3 DNA reads as TGTGCCAGCAGCCAAGGGGTGGGGGGGACGGTCGGAGATACGCAGTATTTT. Translated: CASSQGVGGTVGDTQYF.

This chain links TRBV18 with TRBJ1-6; no firm D call. CDR1 and CDR2 (germline): KGHSH, LQKENI. The germline V and J ends were trimmed by 1 base and 11 bases, with 9 bases remaining between them. The CDR3 consists of 13 residues. DNA of the CDR3: TGTGCCAGCTCACCACGTGTCACTCCACCCCTCCACTTT. Protein sequence: CASSPRVTPPLHF.

The rearrangement links TRBV27 to TRBJ2-7, with D possibly being TRBD1 (7 bases). The CDR3 length is 14 residues. Trimming stripped 5 bases from V and 2 bases from J, with 13 bases between. CDR1 and CDR2 from the germline V gene are MNHEY and SMNVEV (reference sequence). The CDR3 nucleotides read TGTGCCAGCAGTCTCAGGGGGGACCCCTACGAGCAGTACTTC. The encoded protein is CASSLRGDPYEQYF.